Each of the 21 T cell receptor beta chains below was sequenced from the same sample in a study of T cells in Graves' hyperthyroidism and ophthalmopathy. Amplification yielded TCR beta CDR3 regions, with RNA transcripts as the source. HTBI primers drove first-round RT-PCR of the TCR CDR3. TCRdb re-derived calls from the multiplex PCR reads in MiXCR, one entry per CDR3 protein. The sample includes about 360,000 distinct CDR3 sequences, under 15% seen only once; the top ten take around 9.2%. Material for sequencing was blood. The source of these receptors is a woman in her late teens or twenties with Graves' hyperthyroidism.

This clonotype was counted ten times or more. The chain recombines TRBV20-1 with TRBJ2-7, with 9 bases identical to TRBD1. Germline V gene sequence: CDR1 DFQATT, CDR2 SNEGSKA (reference sequence). This CDR3 spans 13 amino acids. V shed 7 bases, J shed 2 bases, and the junction held 6 bases outside the gene matches. CDR3 region: CSGKGDRAYEQYF. As DNA, the CDR3 is TGCAGTGGAAAAGGGGACAGGGCCTACGAGCAGTACTTC.

V is TRBV5-1 and J is TRBJ2-7, with D unclear. The V end was cut by 2 bases, the J end by 7 bases, with 16 bases between. This CDR3 region has 14 residues. Germline CDR1 and CDR2: SGHRS and YFSETQ. CDR3 sequence: CASSFGQASEEQYF. DNA for the CDR3: TGCGCCAGCAGCTTCGGGCAGGCCTCAGAAGAGCAGTACTTC.

This clonotype was seen a few times. The chain couples TRBV19 to TRBJ2-1; D might be TRBD2 (6 bases). CDR1 and CDR2 (germline): LNHDA, SQIVND (reference sequence). This CDR3 is 15 amino acids long. V was cut by 6 bases and J by 0 bases, with 12 bases left in between. CDR3 in amino acids: CASSSGTHSYNEQFF. CDR3 DNA sequence: TGTGCCAGTAGCTCCGGGACTCACTCCTACAATGAGCAGTTCTTC.

This clonotype came up once. Being one base from a much bigger clone, this may be a read error. The V and J genes are TRBV14 and TRBJ2-1; 8 nucleotides align to TRBD2. This CDR3 spans 13 amino acids. Germline CDR1 is SGHDN and CDR2 is FVKESK. CDR3 sequence (DNA): TGTACCAGCAGCCGACGGGAGGGCAATGAGCAGTTCTTC. The encoded protein is CTSSRREGNEQFF. The complete variable domain, with remaining parts taken from reference TRBV14 and TRBJ2-1, reads EAGVTQFPSHSVIEKGQTVTLRCDPISGHDNLYWYRRVMGKEIKFLLHFVKESKQDESGMPNNRFLAERTGGTYSTLKVQPAELEDSGVYFCTSSRREGNEQFFGPGTRLTVL.

Many counts were recorded for this clonotype. V is TRBV9 and J is TRBJ1-1, with TRBD1 identical over 7 bases. J was trimmed by 4 bases and V by 3 bases; bases with no gene match: 9. The CDR3 length is 15 residues. From germline, CDR1 is SGDLS and CDR2 YYNGEE. The CDR3 here is CASSATTGHGTEAFF. DNA of the CDR3: TGTGCCAGCAGCGCAACGACAGGGCATGGCACTGAAGCTTTCTTT.

This clonotype was counted only a few times. The genes are TRBV24-1 and TRBJ2-7; 9 positions agree with TRBD1. CDR3 size: 13 residues. V shed 9 bases and J 6 bases; nucleotides not matched to a gene: 8. Germline CDR1 is KGHDR and CDR2 is SFDVKD. The CDR3 nucleotides are TGTGCCACCCGCCGGGGGACAGGGAGCGAGCAGTACTTC. Its translation: CATRRGTGSEQYF.

The rearrangement uses TRBV6-9 and TRBJ1-3; 7 bases fit TRBD1. CDR3 length equals 24 residues. J gave up 2 bases and V 1 base, and 29 bases lay outside the gene matches. Germline CDR1 is MNHGY and CDR2 is SVAAGI. The DNA of the CDR3 is TGTGCCAGCAGTTATTTCGGAGGGGGCGAGAGCATACAGGGGATGCCGATGGCTGGAAACACCATATATTTT. It encodes CASSYFGGGESIQGMPMAGNTIYF.

This clonotype was seen repeatedly, ten times or more. J is TRBJ2-1 and V is TRBV11-1; D might be TRBD1 (6 bases). Germline CDR1 SGHAT, CDR2 FQDESV (reference sequence). CDR3 length: 15 amino acids. V gave up 3 bases and J gave up 9 bases, with 18 bases separating them. CDR3 amino acids: CASSFRDTGVGEQFF. CDR3 in DNA: TGTGCCAGCAGCTTCCGGGACACCGGGGTCGGTGAGCAGTTCTTC.

This clonotype has a handful of counts. The chain uses TRBV12-3 or TRBV12-4 and TRBJ1-2, with D perhaps matching TRBD1 (5 bases). V was trimmed by 7 bases and J by 4 bases, leaving 22 bases between them. This CDR3 is built from 16 residues. The CDR3 coding sequence is TGTGCCAGCACCGAATCTCTCCGGCAGGGAAGCTATGGCTACACCTTC. Protein: CASTESLRQGSYGYTF.

Ten or more counts support this clonotype. The chain has TRBV20-1 and TRBJ1-5; 8 bases line up with TRBD1. CDR3 length: 13 amino acids. The germline CDR1 and CDR2 sequences are DFQATT and SNEGSKA (reference sequence). V lost 6 bases, J lost 5 bases, and 6 bases stayed unmatched. CDR3 nucleotides: TGCAGTGCCTCGGACAGGGCCCATCAGCCCCAGCATTTT. Translated, it gives CSASDRAHQPQHF.

This clonotype was counted many times. CDR3 sequence: CASSHEGTSQYF. The CDR3 DNA follows: TGTGCCAGCAGCCACGAGGGAACCTCGCAGTATTTT. The rearrangement joins TRBV3-2 to TRBJ2-3. TRBV3-2 is designated a pseudogene. There are 12 residues in the CDR3.

The rearrangement joins TRBV12-3 or TRBV12-4 to TRBJ1-6; D is possibly TRBD1 (6 bases). This CDR3 is 16 amino acids long. Trimming removed 3 bases from V and 8 bases from J, with 17 bases in between. CDR3 sequence: CASSLGGAEGHSPLHF. The CDR3 region has the DNA TGTGCCAGCAGTTTGGGGGGGGCTGAGGGTCATTCACCCCTCCACTTT.

The chain links TRBV6-5 to TRBJ2-1; 8 nucleotides align to TRBD2. With 2 bases clipped from V and 5 bases from J, the junction kept 5 bases outside the gene matches. CDR1 MNHEY and CDR2 SVGAGI come from the germline V gene. The CDR3 consists of 15 residues. The CDR3 loop reads CASSYVRGDHNEQFF. CDR3 DNA sequence: TGTGCCAGCAGTTACGTGCGGGGGGATCACAATGAGCAGTTCTTC.

Comment on this clonotype: With a much larger clone just one base away, this may be a read error. V and J are TRBV7-3 and TRBJ1-1; 9 bases agree with TRBD1. The length of the CDR3 is 17 residues. In germline, CDR1 is SGHTA, CDR2 FQGTGA. DNA of the CDR3: TGTGCCAGCGGCTTGAACGGACAGGGGAGCCCGAACACTGAAGCTTTCTTT. It encodes CASGLNGQGSPNTEAFF.

Ten or more counts support this clonotype. The rearrangement uses TRBV6-5 and TRBJ2-4; D unresolved. The CDR3 covers 16 residues. CDR1 and CDR2 (germline): MNHEY, SVGAGI. The V end lost 0 bases, the J end lost 0 bases, and 9 bases lay between the germline ends. As DNA, the CDR3 is TGTGCCAGCAGTTACTCGATCGGATTAGCCAAAAACATTCAGTACTTC. It codes for CASSYSIGLAKNIQYF.

This clonotype was observed at least ten times. The V and J genes are TRBV11-2 and TRBJ2-1; 9 nucleotides line up with TRBD2. The CDR3 is made up of 14 amino acids. J was trimmed by 8 bases and V by 7 bases; bases with no gene match: 9. The germline CDR1 and CDR2 sequences are SGHAT and FQNNGV. The CDR3 spells CASTGASGDHEQFF. Written as DNA, the CDR3 is TGTGCCAGCACCGGGGCTAGCGGGGACCATGAGCAGTTCTTC.

This clonotype showed up many times. The chain joins TRBV20-1 to TRBJ1-1, with TRBD1 matching 8 bases. This CDR3 is built from 14 residues. The germline CDR1 and CDR2 sequences are DFQATT and SNEGSKA (reference sequence). The ends lost 2 bases at V and 5 bases at J; junction bases unmatched: 7. CDR3 sequence (DNA): TGCAGTGCTAGATCGACAGGGGAGGGGACTGAAGCTTTCTTT. It encodes CSARSTGEGTEAFF.

There are many counts of this clonotype. Here the CDR3 reads CASSLGVQGNTQYF. The DNA of the CDR3 is TGTGCCAGCAGCTTAGGGGTACAGGGAAATACGCAGTATTTT. The chain recombines TRBV7-6 with TRBJ2-3; a possible D gene is TRBD1 (6 bases). CDR1 is SGHVS and CDR2 is FNYEAQ in the germline V gene. With 1 base removed from V and 7 bases from J, the gap between germline ends came to 12 bases. CDR3 length equals 14 residues.

This clonotype was found many times. The chain recombines TRBV2 with TRBJ2-3; the match to TRBD2 covers 8 bases. Germline values: CDR1 SNHLY, CDR2 FYNNEI. CDR3 length equals 14 residues. The J segment lost 5 bases and the V segment lost 7 bases, leaving 8 bases of the junction unmatched. The CDR3 protein is CASMGAGGVDTQYF. CDR3 in DNA: TGTGCCAGCATGGGTGCGGGAGGAGTAGATACGCAGTATTTT.

Many counts were recorded for this clonotype. This chain joins TRBV20-1 and TRBJ1-1; D perhaps matches TRBD1 (5 bases). V was shortened by 7 bases and J by 7 bases, with 19 bases between the two germline ends. This CDR3 has 13 amino acids. Germline CDR1 is DFQATT and CDR2 is SNEGSKA (reference sequence). The CDR3 DNA follows: TGCAGTGTCTGGGGGTCCAACCCAAATGAAGCTTTCTTT. Protein sequence: CSVWGSNPNEAFF.

This clonotype has ten or more counts. This CDR3 is CATSGLGSTDTQYF. The CDR3 DNA reads TGTGCCACCAGTGGATTAGGAAGCACAGATACGCAGTATTTT. The genes are TRBV24-1 and TRBJ2-3; D is ambiguous. Germline V gene sequence: CDR1 KGHDR, CDR2 SFDVKD. This CDR3 has 14 amino acids. Trimming pared 5 bases from V and 0 bases from J, leaving 8 bases between.